The next 10 T cell receptor beta chains were all read from a single sample in a study of immune evolution from preneoplasia to lung adenocarcinoma. TCRdb keeps only in-frame clones here, not all; method: immunoSEQ multiplex PCR. The top ten hold roughly 7% of the sample, which has about 8,200 clones, approximately 80% seen once. Sample: FFPE adjacent normal lung tissue. These receptors came from a person aged 70 to 85 with lung adenocarcinoma.

V is TRBV4-1 and J is TRBJ1-1; unclear D gene. Deletions cut 0 bases from V and 3 bases from J, with 14 bases between. This CDR3 spans 16 amino acids. CDR1 is MGHRA and CDR2 is YSYEKL in the germline V gene. The CDR3 DNA is TGCGCCAGCAGCCAAGATTGGAGGGCGCGAGACACTGAAGCTTTCTTT. It yields the protein CASSQDWRARDTEAFF.

V gene TRBV7-2 combines with J gene TRBJ2-1; either TRBD1 or TRBD2 may fit D (5 bases each). V lost 0 bases to trimming and J lost 15 bases, with 12 bases between them. CDR1 SGHTA and CDR2 FQGNSA come from the germline V gene. The CDR3 loop spans 12 amino acids. The CDR3 nucleotides read TGTGCCAGCAGCTTAGCCTCTGGGGCGGGGTTCTTC. Protein sequence: CASSLASGAGFF.

The chain combines TRBV7-9 with TRBJ2-3; perhaps TRBD2 as D (6 bases). The V gene's germline CDR1 is SEHNR and CDR2 FQNEAQ (reference sequence). V lost 8 bases and J lost 1, with 13 bases in between. The CDR3 runs 14 residues. CDR3 sequence: CASDLAERTDTQYF. In DNA form, the CDR3 reads TGTGCCAGCGACTTAGCGGAACGCACAGATACGCAGTATTTT.

The rearrangement joins TRBV5-4 to TRBJ1-2; 8 bases are a match to TRBD1. After removal of 4 bases from V and 4 bases from J, the junction contained 6 bases not matched to a gene. Germline assignment: CDR1 SGHNT and CDR2 YYREEE (reference sequence). The CDR3 contains 14 residues. In DNA form, the CDR3 reads TGTGCCAGCAGCCCCTTACAGGGGGGCTATGGCTACACCTTC. Its translation is CASSPLQGGYGYTF.

The rearrangement joins TRBV11-2 to TRBJ2-2; TRBD2 might be the D (6 bases). V lost 5 bases and J lost 14, with 21 bases in between. From germline, CDR1 is SGHAT and CDR2 FQNNGV. The CDR3 sequence is 14 residues long. The CDR3, as DNA: TGTGCCAGCAGCCCCCCCGGGGGTCTACTGGTCCTGTTTTTT. This codes for CASSPPGGLLVLFF. Variable domain in full (rest from reference TRBV11-2 and TRBJ2-2): EAGVAQSPRYKIIEKRQSVAFWCNPISGHATLYWYQQILGQGPKLLIQFQNNGVVDDSQLPKDRFSAERLKGVDSTLKIQPAKLEDSAVYLCASSPPGGLLVLFFGEGSRLTVL.

The chain couples TRBV1 to TRBJ1-5. TRBV1 has pseudogene status. The CDR3 extends over 15 amino acids. The CDR3 DNA follows: TGCACCAGCAGCCAAGATCCCAGGAGCGATCAGCCCCAGCATTTT. It yields the protein CTSSQDPRSDQPQHF.

The chain couples TRBV5-6 to TRBJ2-3; D is tentatively TRBD1 or TRBD2 (6 bases each). Looked up from germline, CDR1 is SGHDT and CDR2 is YYEEEE. The CDR3 runs 14 residues. V lost 0 bases and J lost 6, with 11 bases in between. The CDR3 protein is CASSLVQGGDTQYF. In nucleotides, the CDR3 is TGTGCCAGCAGCTTGGTACAGGGAGGCGATACGCAGTATTTT. The whole variable domain, filled in from reference TRBV5-6 and TRBJ2-3, reads DAGVTQSPTHLIKTRGQQVTLRCSPKSGHDTVSWYQQALGQGPQFIFQYYEEEERQRGNFPDRFSGHQFPNYSSELNVNALLLGDSALYLCASSLVQGGDTQYFGPGTRLTVL.

The chain combines TRBV6-1 with TRBJ1-5, with 7 positions matching TRBD1. From germline, CDR1 is MNHNS and CDR2 SASEGT. Trimming at V came to 10 bases and at J to 4 bases, leaving 10 bases not matched to a gene. The CDR3 spans 14 residues. The CDR3 DNA is TGTGCCACCTTCAAGGGACAGACTAATCAGCCCCAGCATTTT. Translation: CATFKGQTNQPQHF.

This clone was seen only once. One end of the junction fails to match germline, which may point to a read error. V is TRBV7-9 and J is TRBJ1-2, with 7 bases fitting TRBD1. Germline CDR1 SEHNR, CDR2 FQNEAQ (reference sequence). This CDR3 region has 14 residues. CDR3 sequence reads: CTSSLAGRGSGYTF. CDR3 bases: TGTACCAGCAGCTTAGCCGGCAGGGGGTCGGGCTACACCTTC.

This clone was seen just once. Here the CDR3 reads CASSHTVGMGEAFF. In DNA, the CDR3 is TGTGCCAGCAGCCATACGGTAGGGATGGGAGAAGCTTTCTTT. The rearrangement uses TRBV14 and TRBJ1-1, with D hard to call. The CDR3 has 14 amino acids. The V and J ends lost 3 bases and 8 bases respectively, with 16 bases between them. Germline CDR1 is SGHDN and CDR2 is FVKESK.